These 8 T cell receptor beta chains came from one sample sequenced in a study of vaccination and CD4 T cells after COVID-19. Sample time point: late sampling 161 to 241 days after vaccination in three convalescent patients. TCRdb re-derived calls from the PCR reads in MiXCR, one entry per CDR3 protein. The repertoire holds some 28,000 distinct CDR3 sequences, with 50% as singletons. The sequences come from CD4+ T cells from blood, collected about 7 months after SARS-CoV-2 vaccination. These receptors came from a human donor who had recovered from COVID-19.

This clonotype was seen a single time. J is TRBJ2-7 and V is TRBV10-3; 8 bases map to TRBD1. CDR1 and CDR2 from the germline V gene are ENHRY and SYGVKD. V lost 3 bases to trimming and J lost 2 bases; unmatched junction nucleotides: 9. The CDR3 has 16 amino acids. In DNA form, the CDR3 reads TGTGCCATCAGTGAAAAACTGGACAGGGAAGCCTACGAGCAGTACTTC. Protein product: CAISEKLDREAYEQYF.

The chain combines TRBV12-3 or TRBV12-4 with TRBJ1-2, with 7 nucleotides matching TRBD1. This CDR3 comprises 13 residues. V gave up 6 bases and J gave up 3 bases; unmatched junction bases: 4. CDR3 region: CASRPGTDYGYTF. As DNA, the CDR3 is TGTGCCAGCAGACCCGGGACAGACTATGGCTACACCTTC.

The gene calls are TRBV20-1 and TRBJ2-7, with 9 bases fitting TRBD1. The CDR3 is 15 amino acids. CDR1 and CDR2 (germline): DFQATT, SNEGSKA (reference sequence). J lost 2 bases, V lost 2 bases, and 7 bases had no gene match. The CDR3: CSARPPGQGPYEQYF. The CDR3 DNA follows: TGCAGTGCTAGACCTCCGGGACAGGGTCCCTACGAGCAGTACTTC.

In its sample, this clonotype was seen once. The chain combines TRBV24-1 with TRBJ2-1; 7 nucleotides align to TRBD1. Germline CDR1 reads KGHDR; CDR2 reads SFDVKD. Trimming cost V 3 bases and J 4 bases; bases outside gene matches: 2. The CDR3 is made up of 14 amino acids. The CDR3 DNA reads as TGTGCCACCAGTGATGGGACAGCTTACAATGAGCAGTTCTTC. It yields the protein CATSDGTAYNEQFF.

In its sample, this clonotype was seen a few times. The chain is built from TRBV6-1 and TRBJ1-5; unclear D gene. The V end lost 1 base, the J end lost 3 bases, and 10 bases lay between the germline ends. Germline V gene sequence: CDR1 MNHNS, CDR2 SASEGT. This CDR3 region has 15 residues. The CDR3 DNA follows: TGTGCCAGCAGTGAAGATAACCGATACAATCAGCCCCAGCATTTT. Its protein product is CASSEDNRYNQPQHF.

This sequence joins TRBV2 and TRBJ1-2; no reliable D call. Deletions cut 4 bases from V and 2 bases from J, with 8 bases between. Germline CDR1 SNHLY, CDR2 FYNNEI. The CDR3 sequence is 13 residues long. CDR3: CASSVRGNYGYTF. The CDR3, as DNA: TGTGCCAGCAGTGTTCGGGGAAACTATGGCTACACCTTC. Full variable domain (remainder filled in from reference TRBV2 and TRBJ1-2): EPEVTQTPSHQVTQMGQEVILRCVPISNHLYFYWYRQILGQKVEFLVSFYNNEISEKSEIFDDQFSVERPDGSNFTLKIRSTKLEDSAMYFCASSVRGNYGYTFGSGTRLTVV.

This chain joins TRBV7-2 and TRBJ1-2, with TRBD1 matching over 7 bases. The ends lost 0 bases at V and 8 bases at J; junction bases unmatched: 12. The germline CDR1 and CDR2 sequences are SGHTA and FQGNSA. The length of the CDR3 is 16 residues. In DNA, the CDR3 is TGTGCCAGCAGCTTAGCGCAATCATATAACAGGGGCGGCTACACCTTC. Translated, it gives CASSLAQSYNRGGYTF.

This clonotype was observed a few times. The V and J genes are TRBV28 and TRBJ1-6; D is unresolved. The CDR3 totals 12 residues. Trimming took 5 bases from V and 9 from J, leaving 8 bases between them. Germline CDR1 is MDHEN and CDR2 is SYDVKM. In DNA, the CDR3 is TGTGCCAGCAGTGAAAGGGTTTCACCCCTCCACTTT. Protein: CASSERVSPLHF.